This entry concerns a single T cell receptor (beta chain). Its antigen is unknown. The sample comes from a study of cytomegalovirus exposure and HLA in healthy donors. Notes on the study in general: TCR association rates varied by HLA locus in a later analysis, with DRB1 highest and HLA-C lowest. Reportedly, diagnosis of cytomegalovirus status by the classifier showed high specificity and sensitivity. Whilst most TCR sequences proved rare, a subset of public TCRs occurred across many donors.

The PCR used 60 Vbeta and 13 Jbeta primers. Data came from immunoSEQ multiplex PCR; TCRdb stores just in-frame clones and leaves some out. The table lists under 200,000 clones, more than 70% of them singletons. This clonotype originated in a male donor in good health and CMV-seropositive. The specimen was PBMCs.

CDR3 sequence reads: CASKWTRHGDTQYF. In DNA form, the CDR3 reads TGTGCCAGCAAGTGGACTAGGCATGGAGATACGCAGTATTTT. The chain has TRBV6-5 and TRBJ2-3; 7 nucleotides line up with TRBD2. The ends lost 7 bases at V and 5 bases at J; junction bases unmatched: 9. The germline gives CDR1 MNHEY, CDR2 SVGAGI. The CDR3 totals 14 residues.